This T cell receptor beta chain was sequenced in a study of pediatric ulcerative colitis. Study conclusions and caveats: Clonal expansions reduced rectal repertoire diversity in acute severe colitis. Substantially fewer templates came from two patients' blood samples.

In the case of this clone: The antigen is not known.

Clones were read by immunoSEQ multiplex PCR, and TCRdb kept only the in-frame ones, dropping some. The table shows 17,000 or so clones, with roughly 74% occurring only once. Rectal tissue came from one to two pinch biopsies taken at colonoscopy. No immunosuppressive drugs were given to ulcerative colitis patients before diagnostic colonoscopy. V was clipped by 0 bases and J by 5 bases, with 8 bases between them. Germline-derived CDR1 and CDR2 are MGHRA and YSYEKL. The CDR3 consists of 14 residues. Input material: gut tissue. The sequence derives from a girl aged 10 to 17 with moderate ulcerative colitis. This chain joins TRBV4-1 and TRBJ1-3; a possible D gene is TRBD1 (5 bases). The chain's CDR3 is CASSQDRTRNTIYF. The CDR3 DNA follows: TGCGCCAGCAGCCAAGATCGGACACGAAACACCATATATTTT.